This T cell receptor (beta chain) derives from a study of T-cell memory formation after mild COVID-19. The study's findings and limits: Confirmation was lacking for SARS-CoV-2 specificity of second-wave clones that peaked on day 37. CD4+ contracting clones lay mainly in CM and EM, CD8+ ones in EMRA. Later expanders leaned toward CD4+, whereas clones contracting from day 15 to 85 were balanced CD4/CD8.

Per germline, CDR1 MNHEY and CDR2 SVGAGI. CDR3 size: 14 residues. The germline V and J ends were trimmed by 2 bases and 4 bases, with 12 bases remaining between them. Amplification by 5'RACE using constant-segment primers produced TCR alpha and TCR beta cDNA libraries that carried sample barcodes and UMIs. TCRdb redid the calling of the 5' RACE reads with MiXCR, one entry per CDR3 protein. The profile shows a few hundred thousand distinct CDR3 sequences, 28% of them singletons. Points on this clonotype: Its antigen is unidentified.

The gene calls are TRBV6-5 and TRBJ2-7; TRBD1 might be the D (6 bases). This TCR came from an adult woman who had mild COVID-19 (a few samples of this study predate the infection). Cell type and time point are not known. Sequenced input: PBMCs or a T cell subset sorted from them (not recorded which). Written as DNA, the CDR3 is TGTGCCAGCAGTTACAGGTGGGGGCAGTACGAGCAGTACTTC. Protein: CASSYRWGQYEQYF.